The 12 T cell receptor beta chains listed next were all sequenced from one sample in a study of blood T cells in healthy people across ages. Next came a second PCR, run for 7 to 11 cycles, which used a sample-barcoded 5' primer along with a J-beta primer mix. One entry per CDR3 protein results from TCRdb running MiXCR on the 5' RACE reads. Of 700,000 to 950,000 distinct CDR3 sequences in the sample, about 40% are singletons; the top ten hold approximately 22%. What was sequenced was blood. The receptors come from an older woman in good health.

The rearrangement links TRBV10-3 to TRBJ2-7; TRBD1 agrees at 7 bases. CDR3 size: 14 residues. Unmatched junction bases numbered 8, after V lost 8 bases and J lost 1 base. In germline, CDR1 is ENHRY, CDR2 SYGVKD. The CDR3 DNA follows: TGTGCCATCGCCGGACAGGACCCTTCCTACGAGCAGTACTTC. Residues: CAIAGQDPSYEQYF.

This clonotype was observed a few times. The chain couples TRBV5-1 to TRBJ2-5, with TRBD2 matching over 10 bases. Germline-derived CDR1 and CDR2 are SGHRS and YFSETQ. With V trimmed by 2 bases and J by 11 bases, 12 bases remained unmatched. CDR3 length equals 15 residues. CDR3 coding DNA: TGCGCCAGCAGCTTCGGTAGCGGGGGGATCGATGAGCAGTACTTC. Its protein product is CASSFGSGGIDEQYF.

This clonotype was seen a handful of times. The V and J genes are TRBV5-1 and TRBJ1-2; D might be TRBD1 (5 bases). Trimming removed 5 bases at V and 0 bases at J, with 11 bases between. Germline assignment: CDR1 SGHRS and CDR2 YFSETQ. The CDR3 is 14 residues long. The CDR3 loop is CASRRDATNYGYTF. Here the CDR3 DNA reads TGCGCCAGCAGGAGGGACGCAACTAACTATGGCTACACCTTC.

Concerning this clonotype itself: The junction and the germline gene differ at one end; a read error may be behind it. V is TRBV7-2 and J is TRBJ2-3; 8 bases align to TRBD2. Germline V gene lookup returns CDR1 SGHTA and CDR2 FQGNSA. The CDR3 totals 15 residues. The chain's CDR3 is CAGSLAGKSTDTQYF. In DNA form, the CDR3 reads TGTGCCGGCAGCTTAGCGGGGAAAAGCACAGATACGCAGTATTTT.

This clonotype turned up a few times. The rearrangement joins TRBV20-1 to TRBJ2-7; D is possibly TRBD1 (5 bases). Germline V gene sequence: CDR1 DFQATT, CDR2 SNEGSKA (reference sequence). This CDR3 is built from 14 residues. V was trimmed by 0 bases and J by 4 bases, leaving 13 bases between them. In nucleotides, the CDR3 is TGCAGTGCTAGAGACTGGACAAGAAGTTACGAGCAGTACTTC. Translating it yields CSARDWTRSYEQYF.

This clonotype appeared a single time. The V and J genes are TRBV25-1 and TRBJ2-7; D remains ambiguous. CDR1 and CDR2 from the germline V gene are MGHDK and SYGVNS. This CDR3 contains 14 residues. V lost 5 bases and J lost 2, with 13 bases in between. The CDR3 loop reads CASSPRARPYEQYF. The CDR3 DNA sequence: TGTGCCAGCAGTCCCCGGGCAAGGCCCTACGAGCAGTACTTC.

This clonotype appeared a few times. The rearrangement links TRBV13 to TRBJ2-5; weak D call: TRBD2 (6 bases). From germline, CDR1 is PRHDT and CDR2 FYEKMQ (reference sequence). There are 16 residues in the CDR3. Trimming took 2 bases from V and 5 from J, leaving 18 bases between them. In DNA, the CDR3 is TGTGCCAGCAGCTTATCTCTGGCCTATCGGGGGGAGACCCAGTACTTC. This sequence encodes CASSLSLAYRGETQYF.

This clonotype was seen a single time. CDR3 residues: CASSRVLPDRGRQPQHF. In nucleotides, the CDR3 is TGCGCCAGCAGTCGCGTCCTTCCGGACAGGGGTCGTCAGCCCCAGCATTTT. The chain recombines TRBV23-1 with TRBJ1-5; 9 bases fit TRBD1. TRBV23-1 is assigned to the ORF class and has an uncertain function. V lost 4 bases, J lost 6 bases, and 13 bases stayed unmatched. This CDR3 is 17 amino acids long.

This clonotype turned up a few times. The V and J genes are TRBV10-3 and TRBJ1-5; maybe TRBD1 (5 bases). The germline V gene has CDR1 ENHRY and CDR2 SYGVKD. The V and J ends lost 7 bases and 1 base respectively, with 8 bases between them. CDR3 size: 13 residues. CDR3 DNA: TGTGCCATCACCGGGGCGAGCAATCAGCCCCAGCATTTT. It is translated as CAITGASNQPQHF.

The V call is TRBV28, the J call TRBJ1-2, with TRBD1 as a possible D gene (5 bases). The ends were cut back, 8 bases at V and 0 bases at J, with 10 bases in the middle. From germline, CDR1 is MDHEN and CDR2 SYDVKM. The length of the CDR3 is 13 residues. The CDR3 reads CASLRGANYGYTF. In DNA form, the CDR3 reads TGTGCCAGCTTGAGGGGAGCTAACTATGGCTACACCTTC.

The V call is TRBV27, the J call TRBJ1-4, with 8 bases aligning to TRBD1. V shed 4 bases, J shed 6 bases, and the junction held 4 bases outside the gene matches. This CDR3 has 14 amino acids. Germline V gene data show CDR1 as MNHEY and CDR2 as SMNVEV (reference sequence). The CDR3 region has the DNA TGTGCCAGCAGTTCCGACAGGGGATATGAAAAACTGTTTTTT. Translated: CASSSDRGYEKLFF.

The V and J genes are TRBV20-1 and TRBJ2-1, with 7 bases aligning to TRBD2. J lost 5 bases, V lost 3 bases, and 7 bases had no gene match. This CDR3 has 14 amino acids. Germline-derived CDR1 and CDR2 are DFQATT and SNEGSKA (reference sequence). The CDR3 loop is CSASSREENNEQFF. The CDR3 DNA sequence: TGCAGTGCTAGCTCACGGGAGGAGAACAATGAGCAGTTCTTC.